This T cell receptor (beta chain) was identified during a study of cytomegalovirus exposure and HLA in healthy donors. Study outcomes and limitations: In an earlier analysis, most TCR beta V segments were productive about 87% or about 30% of the time.

Between the trimmed V and J ends, which lost 1 base and 6 bases, there was a span of 7 bases. This CDR3 region has 12 residues. From germline, CDR1 is SGHTA and CDR2 FQGNSA. Of note for this clone: Its antigen is currently unknown. Additional DNA sequences in this sample encode the identical CDR3.

Use of 60 Vbeta and 13 Jbeta primers characterized the PCR. The method was immunoSEQ multiplex PCR; TCRdb's version includes in-frame clones alone and lacks a portion of them. Of 95,000 or so clones in the sample, about 76% were seen once. Unrecorded immune exposures were likely, despite nominal health at sampling. This receptor was obtained from a woman in her 70s in good health and CMV-seropositive. The chain has TRBV7-2 and TRBJ2-7; unclear D gene. Sequencing was performed on PBMCs. The CDR3 is CASSLGGGEQYF. CDR3 sequence (DNA): TGTGCCAGCAGCTTAGGAGGTGGCGAGCAGTACTTC.